The T cell receptor (beta chain) described here comes from a study of identifying expanded T cells in peripheral blood. Healthy donors had no documented immune events, such as infections, while sampled. Study observations and caveats: About 1.2 clones differed between technical replicates, versus around 15 and 19 over time. Approximately 2-week clone count variance significantly increased as total template count grew.

The data were produced by immunoSEQ multiplex PCR, yet TCRdb's version contains in-frame clones alone and is incomplete. The repertoire includes roughly 56,000 clones, about 80% of them detected once, and approximately 15% sits in the top ten. The CDR3 loop spans 17 amino acids. Trimming took 1 base from V and 9 from J; bases not matched to a gene: 13. Germline V lookup: CDR1 SGHVS, CDR2 FNYEAQ. About this clone itself: What it recognizes is unknown.

V gene TRBV7-6 combines with J gene TRBJ2-1, with 9 bases matching TRBD2. Sequenced material: blood. The source is a person aged 18 to 69 in good health. The CDR3 bases are TGTGCCAGCAGCTTAGGCGTGAGCGGGGGGTCTCTCGGTGAGCAGTTCTTC. It specifies CASSLGVSGGSLGEQFF.